This is a list of T cell receptor beta chains from one sample in a study of blood T cell repertoires in COVID-19. Some clones are missing from TCRdb's copy, which holds only in-frame ones; the method was immunoSEQ multiplex PCR. The sample consists of some 82,000 clones, approximately 81% of them appearing once. The material sequenced was peripheral blood. These receptors all come from an elderly man with acute or convalescent COVID-19. The CDR3 runs from the conserved cysteine through the conserved F or W. D genes are given only for firm matches. Clone size appears in some rows only: once, few, many, or a class for an expanded clone.

v_gene	abundance	d_gene	j_gene	CDR3aa	CDR3nt
TRBV2	NA	NA	TRBJ1-2	CASTVLGGQSDSGYTF	TGTGCCAGCACCGTGCTAGGAGGACAGTCGGATTCTGGCTACACCTTC
TRBV28	NA	NA	TRBJ1-5	CASSIPQGPLLNQPQHF	TGTGCCAGCAGCATCCCTCAGGGGCCCCTTCTCAATCAGCCCCAGCATTTT
TRBV5-1	NA	TRBD1	TRBJ2-7	CASSRTGPEQYF	TGCGCCAGCAGCCGGACAGGGCCCGAGCAGTACTTC
TRBV18	once	NA	TRBJ2-1	CASSPPGALSYNEQFF	TGTGCCAGCTCACCACCGGGAGCTCTATCCTACAATGAGCAGTTCTTC
TRBV18	NA	TRBD1	TRBJ1-2	CASSLGQGAKGYTF	TGTGCCAGCTCACTAGGACAGGGGGCAAAAGGCTACACCTTC
TRBV18	NA	NA	TRBJ1-1	CASSLGGFSNTEAFF	TGTGCCAGCTCCCTTGGCGGTTTTTCGAACACTGAAGCTTTCTTT
TRBV28	NA	NA	TRBJ1-5	CASSTTVSNQPQHF	TGTGCCAGCAGTACGACAGTTAGCAATCAGCCCCAGCATTTT
TRBV28	NA	NA	TRBJ2-2	CASSLPGTNTGELFF	TGTGCCAGCAGTTTACCAGGGACGAACACCGGGGAGCTGTTTTTT
TRBV29-1	NA	NA	TRBJ2-7	CSVGQVSYEQYF	TGCAGCGTTGGACAGGTCTCCTACGAGCAGTACTTC
TRBV2	NA	NA	TRBJ1-4	CASSDSVTTNEKLFF	TGTGCCAGCAGTGATTCGGTGACAACTAATGAAAAACTGTTTTTT
TRBV11-3	NA	NA	TRBJ2-2	CASSLDGAGELFF	TGTGCCAGCAGCTTAGACGGTGCCGGGGAGCTGTTTTTT
TRBV7-9	few	NA	TRBJ2-5	CASSLEQIQETQYF	TGTGCCAGCAGCTTAGAACAGATCCAAGAGACCCAGTACTTC
TRBV5-1	NA	TRBD2	TRBJ2-7	CASAGTSGSYEQYF	TGCGCCAGCGCCGGGACTAGCGGTTCCTACGAGCAGTACTTC
TRBV18	NA	TRBD2	TRBJ2-1	CASSPPGLAGGYEQFF	TGTGCCAGCTCACCACCGGGACTAGCGGGAGGTTATGAGCAGTTCTTC
TRBV18	NA	TRBD1	TRBJ2-4	CASSHKEGQAKNIQYF	TGTGCCAGCTCACATAAGGAGGGACAGGCTAAAAACATTCAGTACTTC
TRBV6-5	NA	TRBD1	TRBJ2-7	CASSWGQGNSYEQYF	TGTGCCAGCAGCTGGGGACAGGGAAACTCCTACGAGCAGTACTTC
TRBV3-1/TRBV3-2	NA	TRBD2	TRBJ2-7	CASRRAGGPADEQYF	TGTGCCAGCCGCCGTGCGGGAGGGCCAGCGGACGAGCAGTACTTC
TRBV5-1	NA	NA	TRBJ1-1	CASSFTTTVNTEAFF	TGCGCCAGCAGCTTCACAACCACAGTGAACACTGAAGCTTTCTTT
TRBV29-1	NA	TRBD2	TRBJ2-7	CSVEAGRGSYEQYF	TGCAGCGTCGAAGCGGGGCGGGGGTCCTACGAGCAGTACTTC
TRBV5-1	few	NA	TRBJ1-3	CASSLDSSGNTIYF	TGCGCCAGCAGCTTGGACAGCTCTGGAAACACCATATATTTT
TRBV28	NA	TRBD1	TRBJ1-2	CASSRTGGLNYGYTF	TGTGCCAGCAGTAGGACAGGGGGATTGAACTATGGCTACACCTTC
TRBV4-2	NA	TRBD1	TRBJ1-2	CASSQGRQGLNYGYTF	TGTGCCAGCAGCCAAGGAAGACAGGGGCTGAACTATGGCTACACCTTC
TRBV5-4	NA	NA	TRBJ2-3	CASSLRGVIDTQYF	TGTGCCAGCAGCTTGCGCGGGGTGATAGATACGCAGTATTTT
TRBV4-1	once	NA	TRBJ1-6	CASSQQTGRPLHF	TGCGCCAGCAGCCAACAGACAGGCCGACCCCTCCACTTT
TRBV4-2	NA	NA	TRBJ1-5	CASSQAARQPQHF	TGTGCCAGCAGCCAAGCTGCACGGCAGCCCCAGCATTTT
TRBV29-1	once	NA	TRBJ2-5	CSALPGHETQYF	TGCAGCGCCCTCCCGGGACACGAGACCCAGTACTTC
TRBV5-1	NA	NA	TRBJ2-2	CASSLGLVDTGELFF	TGCGCCAGCAGCTTGGGACTAGTCGACACCGGGGAGCTGTTTTTT
TRBV5-1	NA	NA	TRBJ2-2	CASSQQGNTGELFF	TGCGCCAGCAGTCAACAGGGGAACACCGGGGAGCTGTTTTTT
TRBV18	NA	TRBD2	TRBJ2-1	CASSPPGLAGTNEQFF	TGTGCCAGCTCACCACCGGGCCTAGCGGGAACCAATGAGCAGTTCTTC
TRBV11-2	once	NA	TRBJ2-2	CASSTRTVNTGELFF	TGTGCCAGCAGCACGCGGACTGTCAACACCGGGGAGCTGTTTTTT
TRBV7-2	NA	TRBD2	TRBJ2-3	CASRLLAGESDTQYF	TGTGCCAGCAGGTTACTAGCGGGAGAATCGGATACGCAGTATTTT
TRBV5-1	NA	NA	TRBJ2-5	CASSEGLEETQYF	TGCGCCAGCAGTGAGGGACTGGAGGAGACCCAGTACTTC
TRBV11-3	NA	TRBD2	TRBJ2-1	CASSLSGRASSYNEQFF	TGTGCCAGCAGTTTAAGCGGGAGAGCGAGCTCCTACAATGAGCAGTTCTTC
TRBV28	NA	NA	TRBJ1-6	CASSSPPAGHSPLHF	TGTGCCAGCAGTTCCCCCCCCGCAGGGCATTCACCCCTCCACTTT
TRBV5-1	NA	NA	TRBJ1-1	CASTPVGSPEAFF	TGCGCCAGCACGCCGGTCGGTTCCCCTGAAGCTTTCTTT
TRBV19	NA	TRBD1	TRBJ2-2	CASSIRTGNAGELFF	TGTGCCAGTAGTATTAGGACAGGGAACGCCGGGGAGCTGTTTTTT
TRBV6-2/TRBV6-3	NA	NA	TRBJ2-7	CASSYSYGSSYEQYF	TGTGCCAGCAGTTACTCATACGGGAGTTCCTACGAGCAGTACTTC
TRBV18	NA	TRBD1	TRBJ2-7	CASSPPGQLYEQYF	TGTGCCAGCTCACCGCCGGGACAGCTCTACGAGCAGTACTTC
TRBV5-1	few	TRBD2	TRBJ2-2	CASSLDGGSTGELFF	TGCGCCAGCAGCTTGGACGGGGGGTCCACCGGGGAGCTGTTTTTT
TRBV18	once	NA	TRBJ2-2	CASSPTVAGNTGELFF	TGTGCCAGCTCACCCACGGTGGCGGGAAACACCGGGGAGCTGTTTTTT
TRBV19	NA	TRBD1	TRBJ1-2	CASSVQGANGYTF	TGTGCCAGTAGTGTCCAGGGGGCGAACGGCTACACCTTC
TRBV29-1	NA	TRBD1	TRBJ1-3	CSAATGPGNTIYF	TGCAGCGCCGCGACAGGGCCTGGAAACACCATATATTTT
TRBV30	NA	TRBD2	TRBJ2-7	CAWRVSGRTYEQYF	TGTGCCTGGAGGGTCAGCGGGAGAACCTACGAGCAGTACTTC
TRBV7-9	NA	NA	TRBJ2-3	CASGRDTDTQYF	TGTGCCAGCGGCCGTGACACAGATACGCAGTATTTT
TRBV5-1	NA	NA	TRBJ1-2	CASSLAGLSRDGYTF	TGCGCCAGCAGCTTAGCGGGACTCTCGAGAGATGGCTACACCTTC
TRBV4-2	NA	NA	TRBJ2-3	CASSQVGTGDTQYF	TGTGCCAGCAGCCAAGTCGGTACCGGGGATACGCAGTATTTT
TRBV4-1	NA	NA	TRBJ2-7	CASSQKISDSRDRIAYEQYF	TGCGCCAGCAGCCAAAAGATCAGCGACTCTAGAGACCGAATCGCCTACGAGCAGTACTTC
TRBV18	NA	TRBD1	TRBJ2-1	CASSPDLTGTEFF	TGTGCCAGCTCACCAGACTTGACAGGGACGGAGTTCTTC
TRBV5-4	NA	TRBD2	TRBJ2-1	CASSTGLAGVGGQFF	TGTGCCAGCAGCACGGGACTAGCGGGAGTGGGAGGGCAGTTCTTC
TRBV7-8	NA	TRBD1	TRBJ1-2	CASSLDRGWSYGYTF	TGTGCCAGCAGCTTAGACAGGGGATGGAGCTATGGCTACACCTTC
TRBV14	NA	NA	TRBJ2-3	CASSQGPSSTQYF	TGTGCCAGCAGCCAAGGTCCTAGCAGTACGCAGTATTTT
TRBV3-1/TRBV3-2	NA	TRBD1	TRBJ1-2	CASSRGQVLTNYGYTF	TGTGCCAGCAGCCGAGGACAGGTTCTCACTAACTATGGCTACACCTTC
TRBV29-1	NA	TRBD1	TRBJ1-5	CSVGDRGNQPQHF	TGCAGCGTTGGGGACAGGGGCAATCAGCCCCAGCATTTT
TRBV7-2	NA	NA	TRBJ2-5	CASSPSGYVETQYF	TGTGCCAGCAGCCCATCAGGGTACGTGGAGACCCAGTACTTC
TRBV28	NA	TRBD2	TRBJ2-4	CASRYGGSVDIQYF	TGTGCCAGCCGTTACGGCGGGAGTGTGGACATTCAGTACTTC